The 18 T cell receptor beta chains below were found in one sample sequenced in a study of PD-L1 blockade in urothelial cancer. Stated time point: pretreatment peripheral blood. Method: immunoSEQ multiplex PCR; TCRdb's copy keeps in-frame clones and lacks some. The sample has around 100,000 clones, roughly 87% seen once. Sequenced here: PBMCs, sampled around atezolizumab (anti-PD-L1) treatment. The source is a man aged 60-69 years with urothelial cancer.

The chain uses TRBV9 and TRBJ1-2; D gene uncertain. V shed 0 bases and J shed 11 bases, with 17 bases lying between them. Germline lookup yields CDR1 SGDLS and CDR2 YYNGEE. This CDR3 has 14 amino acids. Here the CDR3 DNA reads TGTGCCAGCAGCGTAGATTCAGGCCCGAGGGCATACACCTTC. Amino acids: CASSVDSGPRAYTF.

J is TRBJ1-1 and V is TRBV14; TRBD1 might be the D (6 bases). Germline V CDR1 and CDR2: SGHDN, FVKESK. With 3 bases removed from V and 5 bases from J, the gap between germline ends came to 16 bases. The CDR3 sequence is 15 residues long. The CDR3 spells CASSHLQGGYTEAFF. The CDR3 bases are TGTGCCAGCAGCCACCTACAGGGAGGGTATACTGAAGCTTTCTTT.

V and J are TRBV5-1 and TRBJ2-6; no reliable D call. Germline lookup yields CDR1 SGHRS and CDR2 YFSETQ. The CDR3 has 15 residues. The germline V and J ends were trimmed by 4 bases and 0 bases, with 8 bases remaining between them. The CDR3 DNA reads TGCGCCAGCAGCCTGGACGGCTCTGGGGCCAACGTCCTGACTTTC. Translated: CASSLDGSGANVLTF.

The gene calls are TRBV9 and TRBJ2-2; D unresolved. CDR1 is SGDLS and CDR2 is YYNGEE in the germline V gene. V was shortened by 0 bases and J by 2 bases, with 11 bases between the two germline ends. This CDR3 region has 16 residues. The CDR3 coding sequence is TGTGCCAGCAGCGTAGGCCTACAGCCTAACACCGGGGAGCTGTTTTTT. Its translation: CASSVGLQPNTGELFF.

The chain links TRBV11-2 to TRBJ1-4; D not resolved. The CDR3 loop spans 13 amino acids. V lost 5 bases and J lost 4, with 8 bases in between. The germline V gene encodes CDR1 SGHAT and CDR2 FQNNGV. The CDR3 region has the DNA TGTGCCAGCAGCATCTACAGTAATGAAAAACTGTTTTTT. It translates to CASSIYSNEKLFF.

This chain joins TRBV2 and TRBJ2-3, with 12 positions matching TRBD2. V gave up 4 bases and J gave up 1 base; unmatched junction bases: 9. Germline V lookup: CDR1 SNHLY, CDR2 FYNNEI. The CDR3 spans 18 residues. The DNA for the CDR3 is TGTGCCAGCAGTGTCGGGCTAGCGGGGGGGCGTGGCACAGATACGCAGTATTTT. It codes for CASSVGLAGGRGTDTQYF.

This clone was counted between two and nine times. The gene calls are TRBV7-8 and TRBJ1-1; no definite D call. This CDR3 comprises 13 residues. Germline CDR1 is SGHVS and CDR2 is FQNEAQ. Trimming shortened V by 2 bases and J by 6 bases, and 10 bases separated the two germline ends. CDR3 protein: CASSLLFEAEAFF. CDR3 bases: TGTGCCAGCAGCTTACTTTTTGAGGCTGAAGCTTTCTTT. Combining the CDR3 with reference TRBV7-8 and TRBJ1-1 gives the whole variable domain GAGVSQSPRYKVAKRGQDVALRCDPISGHVSLFWYQQALGQGPEFLTYFQNEAQLDKSGLPSDRFFAERPEGSVSTLKIQRTQQEDSAVYLCASSLLFEAEAFFGQGTRLTVV.

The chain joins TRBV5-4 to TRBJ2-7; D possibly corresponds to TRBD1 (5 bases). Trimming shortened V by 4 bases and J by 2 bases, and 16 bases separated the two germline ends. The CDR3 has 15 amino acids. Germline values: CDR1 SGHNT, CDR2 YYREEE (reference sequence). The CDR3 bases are TGTGCCAGCAGCCCCTCCCAGGGCGAAGCCTACGAGCAGTACTTC. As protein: CASSPSQGEAYEQYF.

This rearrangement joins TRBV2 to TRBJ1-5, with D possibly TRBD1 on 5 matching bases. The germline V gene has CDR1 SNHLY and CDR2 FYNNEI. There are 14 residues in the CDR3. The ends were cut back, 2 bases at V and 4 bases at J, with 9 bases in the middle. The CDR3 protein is CASSESGGNQPQHF. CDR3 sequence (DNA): TGTGCCAGCAGTGAATCGGGGGGTAATCAGCCCCAGCATTTT.

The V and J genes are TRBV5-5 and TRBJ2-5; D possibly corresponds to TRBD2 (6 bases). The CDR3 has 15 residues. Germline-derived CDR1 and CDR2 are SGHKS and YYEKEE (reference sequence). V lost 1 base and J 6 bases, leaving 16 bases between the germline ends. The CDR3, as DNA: TGTGCCAGCAGCTTGTCCCAGGGTGGCGGGAAGACCCAGTACTTC. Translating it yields CASSLSQGGGKTQYF. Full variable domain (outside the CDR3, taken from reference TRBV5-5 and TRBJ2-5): DAGVTQSPTHLIKTRGQQVTLRCSPISGHKSVSWYQQVLGQGPQFIFQYYEKEERGRGNFPDRFSARQFPNYSSELNVNALLLGDSALYLCASSLSQGGGKTQYFGPGTRLLVL.

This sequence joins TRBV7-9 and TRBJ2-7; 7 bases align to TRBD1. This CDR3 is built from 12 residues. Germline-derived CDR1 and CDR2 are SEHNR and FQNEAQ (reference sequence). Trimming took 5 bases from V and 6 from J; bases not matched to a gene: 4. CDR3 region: CASSRPGGEQYF. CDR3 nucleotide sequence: TGTGCCAGCAGCCGCCCAGGGGGCGAGCAGTACTTC.

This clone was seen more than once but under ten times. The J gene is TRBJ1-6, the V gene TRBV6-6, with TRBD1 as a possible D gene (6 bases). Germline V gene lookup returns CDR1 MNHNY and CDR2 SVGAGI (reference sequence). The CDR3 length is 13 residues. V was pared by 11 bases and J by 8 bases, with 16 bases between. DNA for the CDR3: TGTGCCGGAGCGGACAGCTCCCATTCACCCCTCCACTTT. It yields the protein CAGADSSHSPLHF.

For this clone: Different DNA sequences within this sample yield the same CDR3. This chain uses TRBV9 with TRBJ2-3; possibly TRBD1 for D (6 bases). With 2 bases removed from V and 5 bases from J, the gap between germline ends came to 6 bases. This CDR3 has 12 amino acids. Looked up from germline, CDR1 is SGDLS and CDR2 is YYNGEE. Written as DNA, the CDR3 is TGTGCCAGCAGCGTCAGGGGAGATACGCAGTATTTT. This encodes CASSVRGDTQYF.

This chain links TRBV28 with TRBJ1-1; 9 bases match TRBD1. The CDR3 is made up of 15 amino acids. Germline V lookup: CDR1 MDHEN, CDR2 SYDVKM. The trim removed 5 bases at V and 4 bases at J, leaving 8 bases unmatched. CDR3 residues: CASSPRTGASTEAFF. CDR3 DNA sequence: TGTGCCAGCAGTCCCCGGACAGGGGCGTCCACTGAAGCTTTCTTT.

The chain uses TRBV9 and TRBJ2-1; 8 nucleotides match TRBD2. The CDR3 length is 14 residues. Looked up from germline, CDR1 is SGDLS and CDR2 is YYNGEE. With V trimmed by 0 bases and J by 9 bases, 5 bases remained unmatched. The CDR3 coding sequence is TGTGCCAGCAGCGTAGACGGGGGGGCCGTTGAGCAGTTCTTC. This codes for CASSVDGGAVEQFF.

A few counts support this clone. The DNA of the CDR3 is TGCAGCGTTGAGAAGGACAGGGCCTACAATGAGCAGTTCTTC. Its translation: CSVEKDRAYNEQFF. The V gene is TRBV29-1, the J gene TRBJ2-1; 8 bases agree with TRBD1. The CDR3 is 14 residues long. Germline V gene sequence: CDR1 SQVTM, CDR2 ANQGSEA. V was pared by 3 bases and J by 2 bases, with 3 bases of the junction left unmatched.

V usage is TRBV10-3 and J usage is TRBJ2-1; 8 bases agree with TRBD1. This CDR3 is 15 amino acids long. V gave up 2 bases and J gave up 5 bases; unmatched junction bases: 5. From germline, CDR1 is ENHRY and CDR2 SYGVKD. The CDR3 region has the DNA TGTGCCATCAGTGAGGAGGGACAGGACGACAATGAGCAGTTCTTC. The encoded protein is CAISEEGQDDNEQFF.

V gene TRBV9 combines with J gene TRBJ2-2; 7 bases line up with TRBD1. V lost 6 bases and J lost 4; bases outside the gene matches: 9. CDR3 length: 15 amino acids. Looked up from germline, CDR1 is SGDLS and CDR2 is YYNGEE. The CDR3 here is CASTSGTVSTGELFF. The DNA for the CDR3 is TGTGCCAGCACCTCCGGGACAGTTTCCACCGGGGAGCTGTTTTTT.